Sequencing of this T cell receptor (beta chain) was carried out in a study of cytomegalovirus exposure and HLA in healthy donors. Study results and caveats: The study recorded 150 to 200 TCR beta chains that were cytomegalovirus-associated. It emerged from a later analysis that several of the most significant clusters appeared to be linked to common viral pathogens.

PCR employed 60 Vbeta and 13 Jbeta primers. Some clones are missing from TCRdb's copy, which holds only in-frame ones; the method was immunoSEQ multiplex PCR. In the table there are 160,000 or so clones, 70% to 80% of which are singletons. Regarding this clone: Its cognate antigen is unknown.

The ends were cut back, 6 bases at V and 2 bases at J, with 7 bases in the middle. Germline V gene data show CDR1 as SNHLY and CDR2 as FYNNEI. The length of the CDR3 is 12 residues. The sample consisted of PBMCs. This chain connects TRBV2 to TRBJ2-5, with D unresolved. The sequence was collected from a man aged 35-49 years in good health and CMV-seronegative. The CDR3 loop is CASRGEQETQYF. CDR3 nucleotide sequence: TGTGCCAGCAGGGGCGAACAAGAGACCCAGTACTTC.